Listed below are T cell receptor beta chains from one sample, sequenced in a study of shared clonotypes between healthy human individuals. TCRdb's copy holds only in-frame clones and misses some; the assay was immunoSEQ multiplex PCR. The sample includes over 750,000 clones, approximately 96% of them seen just once. Sequencing was carried out using naive CD8+ T cells sorted from blood. All receptors come from a man between 25 and 39 years old in good health. Each CDR3 is given with its conserved first and last residue. A D gene is named only where the DNA matches it firmly. Size is stated for part of the rows, as once, few or many counts, or as a class when the clone is expanded.

clone_size	v_call	d_call	j_call	cdr3_nt	cdr3_aa
.	TRBV7-9	TRBD1	TRBJ2-7	TGTGCCAGCAGCCCAGACAGGGGCGAGCAGTACTTC	CASSPDRGEQYF
once	TRBV21-1	.	TRBJ1-5	TGTGCCAGCAGCAGCCCCACGCCCCAGCATTTT	CASSSPTPQHF
.	TRBV27	.	TRBJ1-2	TGTGCCAGCAGTTTGGAGGGGAGGGGGTATGGCTACACCTTC	CASSLEGRGYGYTF
.	TRBV5-1	.	TRBJ2-7	TGCGCCAGCAGAGGGGAGGACTCCTACGAGCAGTACTTC	CASRGEDSYEQYF
.	TRBV4-1	TRBD1	TRBJ2-3	TGCGCCAGCAGCCCTCTAGGGGACAGGGGTTTCGGCGGCACAGATACGCAGTATTTT	CASSPLGDRGFGGTDTQYF
.	TRBV27	TRBD1	TRBJ1-1	TGTGCCAGTGCCCGGGGACAGGGAGCGCTTGGAGCTTTCTTT	CASARGQGALGAFF
.	TRBV7-8	TRBD1	TRBJ2-1	TGTGCCAGCAGCTACAGAATATGGGACAGGGGGCGCCCGGATGAGCAGTTCTTC	CASSYRIWDRGRPDEQFF
.	TRBV7-2	TRBD2	TRBJ2-1	TGTGCCAGCTCCTTTACAGCGGGGGGGCCGGGCAATGAGCAGTTCTTC	CASSFTAGGPGNEQFF
.	TRBV28	TRBD1	TRBJ1-5	TGTGCCACCAAGGACAGGACCAACTCCGCCAATCAGCCCCAGCATTTT	CATKDRTNSANQPQHF
.	TRBV6-1	.	TRBJ2-2	TGTGCCAGCAGTGAATTTGTAGCCGGGGAGCTGTTTTTT	CASSEFVAGELFF
.	TRBV5-6	TRBD1	TRBJ2-7	TGTGCCAGCAGCTTCGGACAGGGGGCTAGCGAGCAGTACTTC	CASSFGQGASEQYF
.	TRBV14	.	TRBJ2-3	TGTGCCAGCAGCCAATTTCTACTCTCCACAGATACGCAGTATTTT	CASSQFLLSTDTQYF
.	TRBV4-3	.	TRBJ2-7	TGCGCCAGCAGCCCTAAGGACGGGTCCTACGAGCAGTACTTC	CASSPKDGSYEQYF
.	TRBV4-1	.	TRBJ2-2	TGCGCCAGCAGCCAAGAAGGGGGTAACACCGGGGAGCTGTTTTTT	CASSQEGGNTGELFF
.	TRBV11-3	.	TRBJ2-1	TGTGCCAGCAGCTTAGATGGTTACAATGAGCAGTTCTTC	CASSLDGYNEQFF
.	TRBV19	.	TRBJ2-3	TGTGCCAGTAGCCCCAGCAGCTATGGCACAGATACGCAGTATTTT	CASSPSSYGTDTQYF
.	TRBV7-9	TRBD2	TRBJ2-1	TGTGCCAGCAGCCCCGTTCCTAGCGGGAGTTTCAATGAGCAGTTCTTC	CASSPVPSGSFNEQFF
.	TRBV7-9	TRBD1	TRBJ2-7	TGTGCCAGCAGCGGAGGGACAGGTCTAACCTACGAGCAGTACTTC	CASSGGTGLTYEQYF
.	TRBV11-2	.	TRBJ2-5	TGTGCCAGCAGATACGTCGGGTCAGAGACCCAGTACTTC	CASRYVGSETQYF
.	TRBV4-1	TRBD2	TRBJ2-3	TGCGCCAGCAGCCAACCCGGGACTAGCGGGAGCTTCTCAGATACGCAGTATTTT	CASSQPGTSGSFSDTQYF
.	TRBV4-1	.	TRBJ2-5	TGCGCCAGCAGCCAAGATACCGGGACATATGAGACCCAGTACTTC	CASSQDTGTYETQYF
.	TRBV7-9	.	TRBJ1-2	TGTGCCAGCAGCTTAGGGTATAATGGCTACACCTTC	CASSLGYNGYTF
.	TRBV7-2	TRBD1	TRBJ1-2	TGTGCCAGCAGCGCGTACAGGGGCCCTAACTATGGCTACACCTTC	CASSAYRGPNYGYTF
once	TRBV25-1	.	TRBJ1-1	TGTGCCAGCAGTGATATAAAACTGGACGAACCCACCGAATTAGCTTTCTTT	CASSDIKLDEPTELAFF
.	TRBV5-1	TRBD2	TRBJ2-1	TGCGCCAGCAGCCCCTATTTCGGGGGGAGCAATGAGCAGTTCTTC	CASSPYFGGSNEQFF
.	TRBV4-1	.	TRBJ1-4	TGCGCCAGCAGCCAATCCATTGGGGATGGAAAACTGTTTTTT	CASSQSIGDGKLFF